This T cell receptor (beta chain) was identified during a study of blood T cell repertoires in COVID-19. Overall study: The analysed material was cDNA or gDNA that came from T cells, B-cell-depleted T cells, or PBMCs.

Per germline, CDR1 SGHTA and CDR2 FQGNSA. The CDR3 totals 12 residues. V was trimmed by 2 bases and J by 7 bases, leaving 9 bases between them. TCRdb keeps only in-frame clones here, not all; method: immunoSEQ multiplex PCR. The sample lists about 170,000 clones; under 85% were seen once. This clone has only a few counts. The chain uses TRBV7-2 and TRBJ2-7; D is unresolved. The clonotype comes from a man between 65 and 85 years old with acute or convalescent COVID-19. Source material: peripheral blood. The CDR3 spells CASSLSVSEQYF. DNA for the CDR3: TGTGCCAGCAGCTTATCGGTTAGTGAGCAGTACTTC.